Detailed here is one T cell receptor (beta chain). Its antigen is not yet known. Base qualities are not provided; no much larger clone lies one nucleotide away. This sample is drawn from a study of T cell responses to AZD1222 COVID-19 vaccine (dated by TCRdb to the early 2020s). About the study as a whole: AZD1222 recipients with second doses at about 4 weeks or about 12 weeks were pooled, because spike-specific TCR depth and breadth did not differ between schedules. TCR sequencing covered fewer than 250 trial participants: 200 to 210 given two doses of AZD1222 and approximately 25 given two doses of MenACWY control vaccine. Trial participants were enrolled by age into subgroups of 18-55, 56-69 and 70-plus years, and around 150, 28 and 57 TCR-sequenced participants, respectively, were included in these subgroups. The paper as a whole reports these results and caveats: Epitopes outside the regions mutated in the B.1.351 and B.1.1.7 variants were reportedly recognized by nearly half of the unique spike-specific TCRs. Participants were mostly white British, with more females than males. The authors suggested clonal diversity may have been underestimated. The 56-69-year group was small, and its depth increase did not reach significance, likely because of low power. Conclusions about previously exposed vaccinees are limited, since just five to seven AZD1222 recipients were seropositive for SARS-CoV-2 at baseline. The vaccine-associated CD4 TCRs covered the entire spike protein, and the dominant responses fell in regions 160-218 and 743-854. Spike-specific TCR breadth and depth rose significantly after two AZD1222 doses compared with day 0 and with MenACWY recipients. Because no samples from the day 14 peak response were available, repertoires could be characterized only after the peak T cell response.

Spanning cysteine to phenylalanine, the CDR3 consists of 13 amino acids. Only the CDR3 part of the read is kept: 39 bases, read in frame from the first base. The germline V gene provides CDR1 SNHLY and CDR2 FYNNEI. Relative to germline, V is missing 6 bases and J is missing 6 bases, with 6 bases of the junction outside any gene match. The CDR3 regions of human TCRbeta chains were analyzed by immunosequencing. In the source study's methods: TCRs in the repertoires were matched against a reference library of SARS-CoV-2-specific TCRs that had been generated with the MIRA antigen-specificity platform. Breadth was defined as the fraction of unique TCRs that were SARS-CoV-2-associated. Depth was defined as the fraction of total T cells that were SARS-CoV-2-associated. Using the MIRA data, each spike-specific TCR was mapped to the spike region that the TCR reacts to and placed in a CD4 or CD8 class. Log10-transformed breadth and depth values were compared by one-way ANOVA with Sidak's multiple comparisons tests. The source is immuneACCESS, and TCRdb retained only in-frame sequences with V and J called. Part of the clones is not carried over; for the studies checked, unresolved V genes explain less than half of this, and the remainder is unexplained. V and J calls and clone size follow that table, whereas D and trimming were derived from the DNA. The sample profile shows 100,000 or so clones; 86% of them were found once. The ten largest account for 6.3% of the sample.

Reading the label with the study, this specimen's time point is: baseline before first vaccination. Samples from vaccinated people were obtained from the UK trials COV001 and COV002, which included a single-blind randomized controlled phase 2/3 trial of AZD1222 (ChAdOx1 nCoV-19) in healthy adults. Trial participant PBMC samples were collected at day 0 and day 28 after the second dose for TCRbeta chain sequencing. Sequenced here: peripheral blood, sampled on day 0 of AZD1222 vaccination. The chain employs TRBV2 and TRBJ2-7; TRBD1 agrees with 9 junctional bases. This TCR was recovered from an adult in good health. For the CDR3, the sequence is CASSWTGVREQYF. The nucleotide sequence is given as TGTGCCAGCAGCTGGACAGGGGTCCGCGAGCAGTACTTC.